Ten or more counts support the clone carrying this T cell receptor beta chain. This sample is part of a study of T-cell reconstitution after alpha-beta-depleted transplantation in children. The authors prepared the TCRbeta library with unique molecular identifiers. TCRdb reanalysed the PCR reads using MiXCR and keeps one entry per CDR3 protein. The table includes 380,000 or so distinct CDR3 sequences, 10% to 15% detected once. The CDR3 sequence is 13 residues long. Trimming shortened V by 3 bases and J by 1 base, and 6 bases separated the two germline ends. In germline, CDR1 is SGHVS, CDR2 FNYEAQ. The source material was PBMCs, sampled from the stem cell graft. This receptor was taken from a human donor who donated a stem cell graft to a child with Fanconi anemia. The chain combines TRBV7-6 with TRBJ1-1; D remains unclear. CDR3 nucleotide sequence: TGTGCCAGCAGCTTTAAGGAGAACACTGAAGCTTTCTTT. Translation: CASSFKENTEAFF.